This section outlines one T cell receptor (beta chain) sequence together with its context. This clonotype was detected a few times. No antigen is known for it. Nothing much larger sits one base from this clone, and base qualities are not available. The label giving this sample's time point can be read as: pre-sensitization, week 0. The sample's treatment or condition label, in plain terms: therapeutic diphenylcyclopropenone sensitization with weekly scalp DPC. At each patch-test visit, blood was drawn before the patch test was applied. Patients were eligible if aged 18 to 70, diagnosed with alopecia and judged suitable for DPC therapy, and pregnant patients were excluded. Total RNA was extracted from unfractionated whole blood that had been collected in Tempus Blood RNA tubes. These data originate in a study of human T cells and chemical hapten exposure listed by TCRdb under 2021. A note on the overall study: For sensitization, 2% DPC in acetone was applied to a 2 cm by 2 cm area of upper inner arm skin. Throughout the study period of around 24 weeks, patients also received therapeutic DPC doses to the scalp every week. Patch testing was performed on the upper back with Finn chambers containing 0.01% DPC, and the patch tests were scored after 6 days according to International Contact Dermatitis Research Group standards. The mostly female patient cohort included alopecia areata with under or over 50% scalp involvement, alopecia totalis and alopecia universalis. The libraries were sequenced as a pool, and the TCR yield per sample differed mostly because of small variations in library volumes within the pool. This study followed changes in the peripheral blood TCR repertoire in vivo during primary and secondary sensitization of alopecia patients to the hapten diphenylcyclopropenone (DPC). Patient blood was sampled pre-sensitization (week 0) and at 2, 6 and about 24 weeks after DPC sensitization. For TCR sequencing, blood came from 25 to 35 alopecia patients at anywhere from one to four time points (pre-sensitization, 2, 6 and 24 weeks).

Paper-wide results and their limitations: Because every patient had alopecia, a presumed autoimmune disease, the patients' immune response might differ from that of healthy individuals. Significantly more large CDR3 similarity clusters were formed by expanded TCRs than by pre-sensitization or healthy control sets, consistent with antigen-driven responses. The number of PT1 expanded TCRs positively correlated with patch test score, significant at thresholds 8, 16 and 32 but not 4. DPC sensitization did not change how many TCRs were above 1 in 1000 frequency, and no evidence was found of alterations in global repertoire structure. After repeated subsampling, changes were observed in the strength of the expansion versus patch-test correlation and in the threshold at which the correlation became significant.

To prepare the library, RACE was applied. The sequencer was a NextSeq 500. During library preparation, unique molecular identifiers were attached to individual cDNA molecules so that TCRs could be counted quantitatively and reproducibly. Each blood RNA sample was used to sequence both TCR alpha and TCR beta chains. As for the original processing: Samples had a median of roughly 99,000 TCRs, with a range from about 20,000 to 690,600. V, J and CDR3 annotation of the TCR reads was performed with the Decombinator software suite. For the PS versus PT1 abundance plots, all samples were subsampled to the same number of TCRs (28,000). Expanded TCRs were defined as absent before sensitization and observed at least eight times at the 2-week time point. TCRdb itself trimmed the public reads at Q25 with fastp, ran MiXCR and retained productive beta chains. Here each entry gathers all rows of one CDR3 protein and keeps the most common genes and DNA. The V and J calls were not made by the authors but by TCRdb's processing. Here the sample has approximately 180,000 distinct CDR3 sequences; under 35% occur a single time. The ten top clones hold roughly 3% of the sample.

This receptor was obtained from a woman younger than 45 with alopecia areata. Some clones in this sample may be carry-over from other donors' samples. The sequencing here drew on whole blood, taken in connection with sensitization to the hapten diphenylcyclopropenone (DPC).

The CDR3 has the sequence CAWSDRDSLTGELFF. At the DNA level, the sequence is TGTGCCTGGAGCGATCGGGACTCCCTGACCGGGGAGCTGTTTTTT. The rearrangement joined TRBV30 to TRBJ2-2; TRBD2 is a weak D gene call, 6 bases matching. As encoded in the germline V gene (reference sequence), CDR1 is GTSNPN while CDR2 is SVGIG. Taken from cysteine to phenylalanine, the CDR3 has 15 residues. CDR3 DNA is the only sequence kept; it has 45 bases, read in frame from the first base. V loses 3 bases of germline sequence and J loses 5 bases, and the interval between the two ends is 16 bases. The reference TRBV30 and TRBJ2-2 proteins fill in what lies around the CDR3, so the full variable domain reads SQTIHQWPATLVQPVGSPLSLECTVEGTSNPNLYWYRQAAGRGLQLLFYSVGIGQISSEVPQNLSASRPQDRQFILSSKKLLLSDSGFYLCAWSDRDSLTGELFFGEGSRLTVL.